The clone carrying this TCR beta chain was counted at least ten times. This record comes from a study of early T cells in non-severe SARS-CoV-2 infection. This CDR3 has 14 amino acids. V was pared by 2 bases and J by 7 bases, with 2 bases of the junction left unmatched. Germline V lookup: CDR1 SGHVS, CDR2 FQNEAQ. TCRdb re-derived calls from the 5' RACE reads in MiXCR, one entry per CDR3 protein. The table has 35,000 to 45,000 distinct CDR3 sequences, under 7% seen once. This sample comprised whole blood, obtained at baseline. This clonotype was sampled from an adult who was a healthcare worker with PCR-confirmed SARS-CoV-2 infection or an uninfected control (not recorded which). J is TRBJ1-5 and V is TRBV7-8, with 10 bases that match TRBD1. This chain's CDR3 is CASSLWDRGQPQHF. DNA of the CDR3: TGTGCCAGCAGCTTATGGGACAGGGGACAGCCCCAGCATTTT.